The rows below give T cell receptor beta chains drawn from one sample of a study of blood T cell repertoires in COVID-19. The assay was immunoSEQ multiplex PCR, and TCRdb's table has in-frame clones only and misses some. The sample shows approximately 390,000 clones, around nine tenths of them seen only once. Specimen: PBMCs or T cells enriched from blood (not recorded which). These receptor sequences come from a woman aged 45-65 years who had recovered from COVID-19. CDR3s include the opening cysteine and the closing phenylalanine or tryptophan. D genes are given only for firm matches. Expanded clones are given a class, and other clones once, few, many or no size at all.

TRBJ1-2	NA	TRBV2	NA	TGTGCCAGCATGGCAGGAACGAACTATGGCTACACCTTC	CASMAGTNYGYTF
TRBJ1-2	NA	TRBV7-9	NA	TGTGCCAGCAGCCTCATTGAGGGCGAGGTCAACTATGGCTACACCTTC	CASSLIEGEVNYGYTF
TRBJ2-1	NA	TRBV24-1	TRBD2	TGTGCCACCAGTGACCCGGGACTAGCGGGGCAAAGTGGTGAGCAGTTCTTC	CATSDPGLAGQSGEQFF
TRBJ2-5	NA	TRBV5-5	TRBD1	TGTGCCAGCAGCTTGGAGTTCACAGGGGTTGGGCGGGAGACCCAGTACTTC	CASSLEFTGVGRETQYF
TRBJ1-1	few	TRBV7-9	NA	TGTGCCAGCAGCTTAGGACAGTTTAAAGCTTTCTTT	CASSLGQFKAFF
TRBJ1-3	NA	TRBV5-1	NA	TGCGCCAGCAAAGAAGGGGTCTCTGGAAACACCATATATTTT	CASKEGVSGNTIYF
TRBJ2-2	NA	TRBV9	TRBD1	TGTGCCAGCAGAGGACAGGGGCCCACCGGGGAGCTGTTTTTT	CASRGQGPTGELFF
TRBJ1-1	NA	TRBV20-1	NA	TGCAGTGCTAAGGACAGATTTGAAGCTTTCTTT	CSAKDRFEAFF
TRBJ1-4	NA	TRBV4-1	NA	TGCGCCAGCAGCCAGCGGGGGGGTTTGTGGGAAAAACTGTTTTTT	CASSQRGGLWEKLFF
TRBJ2-6	NA	TRBV2	NA	TGTGCCAGTGACCCGGGACACCGCTCTGGGGCCAACGTCCTGACTTTC	CASDPGHRSGANVLTF
TRBJ1-2	NA	TRBV7-8	TRBD1	TGTGCCAGCAGCTTAAAGCAGGGGGTTGGCTATGGCTACACCTTC	CASSLKQGVGYGYTF
TRBJ2-3	NA	TRBV9	NA	TGTGCCAGCAGCAGCACTACAGATACGCAGTATTTT	CASSSTTDTQYF
TRBJ2-1	NA	TRBV2	TRBD2	TGTGCCAGCAGTGAGTCGGCTAGCGGAGATGAGCAGTTCTTC	CASSESASGDEQFF
TRBJ1-2	few	TRBV7-9	TRBD1	TGTGCCAGCAGCTTAGCCCTCAGGGGGCGAGGGGGCTACACCTTC	CASSLALRGRGGYTF
TRBJ2-2	NA	TRBV6-6	TRBD1	TGTGCCAGCATCAGGGACAGATACACCGGGGAGCTGTTTTTT	CASIRDRYTGELFF
TRBJ1-1	NA	TRBV2	NA	TGTGCCAGCAGCCGACAGCCCCAGAACACTGAAGCTTTCTTT	CASSRQPQNTEAFF
TRBJ1-2	NA	TRBV19	TRBD1	TGTGCCAGTAGTATCCGTGGTAGGGGACAGGGGGCGACTGGCTACACCTTC	CASSIRGRGQGATGYTF
TRBJ1-2	NA	TRBV7-2	TRBD1	TGTGCCAGCAGCCCGGGGACAGCCATTGGCTATGGCTACACCTTC	CASSPGTAIGYGYTF
TRBJ2-3	NA	TRBV7-2	TRBD2	TGTGCCAGCAGCACCGGACTAGTCGACACAGATACGCAGTATTTT	CASSTGLVDTDTQYF
TRBJ2-1	NA	TRBV2	TRBD1	TGTGCCAGCCGGGACAGGTCTTACAATGAGCAGTTCTTC	CASRDRSYNEQFF
TRBJ1-5	NA	TRBV18	NA	TGTGCCAGCTCACGGGTGTCCGGGGAGCCCCAGCATTTT	CASSRVSGEPQHF
TRBJ1-6	NA	TRBV5-1	TRBD1	TGCGCCAGCAGCGGAGGGACAGGGGAAAATTCACCCCTCCACTTT	CASSGGTGENSPLHF
TRBJ1-3	NA	TRBV28	TRBD1	TGTGCCACTGAAACAGCGGACAGGAGCTTTTCTGGAAACACCATATATTTT	CATETADRSFSGNTIYF
TRBJ1-5	NA	TRBV28	NA	TGTGCCAGCAGGCAGGGAAGCAATCAGCCCCAGCATTTT	CASRQGSNQPQHF
TRBJ1-6	NA	TRBV5-6	NA	TGTGCCAGCAGCCGCCGGGACAATAATTCACCCCTCCACTTT	CASSRRDNNSPLHF
TRBJ2-2	NA	TRBV9	TRBD1	TGTGCCAGCTCGGCGGGACAGGGGTCCCTTCGGACCGAGGAGCTGTTTTTT	CASSAGQGSLRTEELFF
TRBJ1-6	NA	TRBV10-3	TRBD1	TGTGCCATCAGAACTACAGGGGGCGAGGGGGATAATTCACCCCTCCACTTT	CAIRTTGGEGDNSPLHF
TRBJ1-2	NA	TRBV16	NA	TGTGCCAGCAGCCATACTGGACAAGCTAACTATGGCTACACCTTC	CASSHTGQANYGYTF
TRBJ1-2	NA	TRBV19	NA	TGTGCCAGTAGTATTGGTAGTACCGGCTACACCTTC	CASSIGSTGYTF
TRBJ2-2	NA	TRBV7-7	NA	TGTGCTAGCAGCTCGACTATAAGAAACAGGGTGGGCGACACCGGGGAGCTGTTTTTT	CASSSTIRNRVGDTGELFF
TRBJ1-2	NA	TRBV4-3	TRBD1	TGCGCCAGCAGCCGAGAGACAGGGACTAACTATGGCTACACCTTC	CASSRETGTNYGYTF
TRBJ1-5	NA	TRBV19	NA	TGTGCCAGTAGTATGACAGGCCAGAGCAATCAGCCCCAGCATTTT	CASSMTGQSNQPQHF
TRBJ2-2	NA	TRBV5-1	TRBD1	TGCGCCAGCAGCTTGCTAAGAGGGACAGGGGGTTCCACCGAGAACACCGGGGAGCTGTTTTTT	CASSLLRGTGGSTENTGELFF
TRBJ1-1	NA	TRBV7-2	NA	TGTGCCAGCAACCCGACAGCTATGAACACTGAAGCTTTCTTT	CASNPTAMNTEAFF
TRBJ2-1	NA	TRBV29-1	NA	TGCAGCGTTCTCAGGGGCCCCGGGAATGAGCAGTTCTTC	CSVLRGPGNEQFF
TRBJ1-4	NA	TRBV28	NA	TGTGCCAGCAGAACGAGTCAACAGGGTTATTTGGAAAAACTGTTTTTT	CASRTSQQGYLEKLFF
TRBJ2-7	NA	TRBV4-1	TRBD2	TGCGCCAGCAGCCAAGTGAGCGGGGCCTACGAGCAGTACTTC	CASSQVSGAYEQYF
TRBJ2-1	NA	TRBV29-1	NA	TGCAGCGTTGCGCCCCTAACTAGCAACGAGCAGTTCTTC	CSVAPLTSNEQFF
TRBJ2-6	NA	TRBV7-9	NA	TGTGCCAGCAGCCGTGCCACAGGGCCTAGCTCTGGGGCCAACGTCCTGACTTTC	CASSRATGPSSGANVLTF
TRBJ2-2	NA	TRBV19	TRBD1	TGTGCCAGTATGCTGGGGGACAGGGGGCGAACCGGGGAGCTGTTTTTT	CASMLGDRGRTGELFF
TRBJ2-1	NA	TRBV7-2	NA	TGTGCCAGCAGCCCGAGGGAGGTGGCTGAGCAGTTCTTC	CASSPREVAEQFF
TRBJ2-3	NA	TRBV19	TRBD1	TGTGCCAGTAGCCTGAGACAGGGACCGCAGTATTTT	CASSLRQGPQYF
TRBJ2-7	NA	TRBV12-3/TRBV12-4	TRBD2	TGTGCCAGCAGTCCGGGACTAGTCTACGAGCAGTACTTC	CASSPGLVYEQYF
TRBJ2-2	NA	TRBV28	NA	TGTGCCACCCCGGGGGCGAACACCGGGGAGCTGTTTTTT	CATPGANTGELFF
TRBJ2-7	once	TRBV3-1/TRBV3-2	NA	TGTGCCAGCAGCCATGCCAGAGGGCAGTACTTC	CASSHARGQYF
TRBJ1-5	NA	TRBV5-1	NA	TGCGCCAGCAGCTTGGCAGGGCCCCAGCATTTT	CASSLAGPQHF
TRBJ1-2	NA	TRBV6-5	TRBD1	TGTGCCAGCAGTAAGGGACAGAACGCTAACTATGGCTACACCTTC	CASSKGQNANYGYTF
TRBJ2-1	NA	TRBV18	TRBD2	TGTGCCAGCTCACCTACTAGCGGGGGACATGAGCAGTTCTTC	CASSPTSGGHEQFF
TRBJ2-5	NA	TRBV7-2	TRBD1	TGTGCCAGCAGCTTCGGACAGGGGGTCGAGACCCAGTACTTC	CASSFGQGVETQYF
TRBJ2-6	NA	TRBV20-1	NA	TGCAGTGCTAGTCTCCCAGGGGATAGCTCTGGGGCCAACGTCCTGACTTTC	CSASLPGDSSGANVLTF
TRBJ2-5	NA	TRBV2	TRBD2	TGTGCCAGCAGGGGACGTAGCGGGGTAGGGGAGACCCAGTACTTC	CASRGRSGVGETQYF
TRBJ1-4	NA	TRBV30	NA	TGTGCCTGGTCCCAAGGATACGGGGAAACTAATGAAAAACTGTTTTTT	CAWSQGYGETNEKLFF
TRBJ1-3	NA	TRBV4-2	NA	TGTGCCAGCAGCCCAACTTTATCCTCTGGAAACACCATATATTTT	CASSPTLSSGNTIYF
TRBJ2-7	NA	TRBV27	TRBD1	TGTGCCAGCAGCGCTTCACAGGGGTCCGAGCAGTACTTC	CASSASQGSEQYF
TRBJ1-5	NA	TRBV30	NA	TGTGCCTGGAGTCCCGGGGGGGGTTGGAGCAATCAGCCCCAGCATTTT	CAWSPGGGWSNQPQHF
TRBJ2-1	NA	TRBV5-1	NA	TGCGCCAGCAGCAGGCTGTTTGGGGGCGGGTACAATGAGCAGTTCTTC	CASSRLFGGGYNEQFF